Listed below are T cell receptor beta chains from one sample, sequenced in a study of T cell responses to AZD1222 COVID-19 vaccine. The method was immunoSEQ multiplex PCR; TCRdb's version includes in-frame clones alone and lacks a portion of them. The sample yields 95,000 to 150,000 clones, less than 90% seen once. Material: peripheral blood, obtained on day 0 of AZD1222 vaccination. The receptors here all came from an adult in good health. The CDR3 runs from the conserved cysteine through the conserved F or W. Clone size is not always given. Where it is, it says once, few, many or a class for expanded clones.

CDR3 protein: CASSPPSAGARGYTF; CDR3 length: 15; clone size: -; V gene: TRBV18
CDR3 protein: CATSRDAYGYTF; CDR3 length: 12; clone size: -; V gene: TRBV15
CDR3 protein: CASSQDRTGTSGYNEQFF; CDR3 length: 18; clone size: -; V gene: TRBV3-1/TRBV3-2
CDR3 protein: CASSPSPQGGVGSPLHF; CDR3 length: 17; clone size: -; V gene: TRBV18
CDR3 protein: CATSEPGPRQETQYF; CDR3 length: 15; clone size: -; V gene: TRBV24-1
CDR3 protein: CASSPRGGFDYGYTF; CDR3 length: 15; clone size: -; V gene: TRBV25-1
CDR3 protein: CASRTLYSGNGGYTF; CDR3 length: 15; clone size: -; V gene: TRBV5-1
CDR3 protein: CASSFYDREKASYTF; CDR3 length: 15; clone size: -; V gene: TRBV5-6
CDR3 protein: CASSRTDTQYF; CDR3 length: 11; clone size: -; V gene: TRBV11-3
CDR3 protein: CASRQDFYEQYF; CDR3 length: 12; clone size: -; V gene: TRBV6-6
CDR3 protein: CAYRYSGSIHEQFF; CDR3 length: 14; clone size: -; V gene: TRBV30
CDR3 protein: CASKEKETQYF; CDR3 length: 11; clone size: -; V gene: TRBV6-6
CDR3 protein: CASSSSVGANEKLFF; CDR3 length: 15; clone size: -; V gene: TRBV7-2
CDR3 protein: CASSYSGTSGLKFF; CDR3 length: 14; clone size: -; V gene: TRBV11-3
CDR3 protein: CASSRVPGGEQYF; CDR3 length: 13; clone size: -; V gene: TRBV5-4
CDR3 protein: CASSKGLARWGPGPQHF; CDR3 length: 17; clone size: -; V gene: TRBV21-1
CDR3 protein: CASSFGQGSSMGGYTF; CDR3 length: 16; clone size: few; V gene: TRBV5-1
CDR3 protein: CASSLRRGLWANVLTF; CDR3 length: 16; clone size: -; V gene: TRBV28
CDR3 protein: CASSASGRSETQYF; CDR3 length: 14; clone size: once; V gene: TRBV9
CDR3 protein: CASSLDLQGASYEQYF; CDR3 length: 16; clone size: -; V gene: TRBV5-1